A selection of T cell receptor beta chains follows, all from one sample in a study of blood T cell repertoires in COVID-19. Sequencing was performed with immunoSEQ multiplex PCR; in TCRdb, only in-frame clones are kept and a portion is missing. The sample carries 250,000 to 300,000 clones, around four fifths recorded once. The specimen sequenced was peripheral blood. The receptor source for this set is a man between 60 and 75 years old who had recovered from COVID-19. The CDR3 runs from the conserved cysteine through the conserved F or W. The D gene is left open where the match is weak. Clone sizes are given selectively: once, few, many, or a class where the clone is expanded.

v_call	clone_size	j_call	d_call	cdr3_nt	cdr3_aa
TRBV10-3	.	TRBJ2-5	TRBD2	TGTGCCATCAGGGAAGGGACTAGCAGCCAAGAGACCCAGTACTTC	CAIREGTSSQETQYF
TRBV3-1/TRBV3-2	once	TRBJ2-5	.	TGTGCCAGCAGCCAAGTGGCTACAGCTCAAGAGACCCAGTACTTC	CASSQVATAQETQYF
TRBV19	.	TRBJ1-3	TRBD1	TGTGCCAGTAGCCCGGGACAGGAGAGCTCTGGAAACACCATATATTTT	CASSPGQESSGNTIYF
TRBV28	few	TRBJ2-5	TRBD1	TGTGCCAGCAGTTTATCGCAGGGGGCCTACCAAGAGACCCAGTACTTC	CASSLSQGAYQETQYF
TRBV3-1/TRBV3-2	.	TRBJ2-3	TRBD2	TGTGCCAGCAGCCAAGGCCTAGCGGGGGGGCGGGCAGATACGCAGTATTTT	CASSQGLAGGRADTQYF
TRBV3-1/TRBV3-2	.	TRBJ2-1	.	TGTGCCAGCAGCCTTAGGACTTACAATGAGCAGTTCTTC	CASSLRTYNEQFF
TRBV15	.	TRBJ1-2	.	TGTGCCACCAGCAGTCGACTGCTAGATGGCTACACCTTC	CATSSRLLDGYTF
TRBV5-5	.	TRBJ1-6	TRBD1	TGTGCCAGCAGGCGGACAGGGGAAACCTATAATTCACCCCTCCACTTT	CASRRTGETYNSPLHF
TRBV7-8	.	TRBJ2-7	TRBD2	TGTGCCAGCAGCCGAGGCGGGACTAGCAATCACGGGCAGTACTTC	CASSRGGTSNHGQYF
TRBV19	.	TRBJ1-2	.	TGTGCCTGCCACACAGGAGAAGCTAACTATGGCTACACCTTC	CACHTGEANYGYTF
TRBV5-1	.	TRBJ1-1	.	TGCGCCAGCAGCTTGGACAGAGTGAACACTGAAGCTTTCTTT	CASSLDRVNTEAFF
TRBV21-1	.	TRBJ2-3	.	TGTGCCAGCATCCTAAGACTAGCGGGAGCCCCACGAAAATTCACAGATACGCAGTATTTT	CASILRLAGAPRKFTDTQYF
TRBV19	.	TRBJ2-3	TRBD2	TGTGCCAGTAGTACCCTTGGACTAGCGGGGGGCGAGGTTGATACGCAGTATTTT	CASSTLGLAGGEVDTQYF
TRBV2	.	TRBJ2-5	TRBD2	TGTGCCAGCAGTGAAGGGGGGACTAGTCAAAGTAGAGAGACCCAGTACTTC	CASSEGGTSQSRETQYF
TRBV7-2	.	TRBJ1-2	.	TGTGCCAGCAGCTTAGCGGGGCAGGGCTACGGCTACACCTTC	CASSLAGQGYGYTF
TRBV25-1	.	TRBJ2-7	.	TGTGCCACCCGACAAGCTCAGGGGCAGTACTTC	CATRQAQGQYF
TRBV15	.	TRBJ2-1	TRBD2	TGTGCCACCAGCAGGGAAATTAGCGGGAGGTACAATGAGCAGTTCTTC	CATSREISGRYNEQFF
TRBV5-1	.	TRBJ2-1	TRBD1	TGCGCCAGCAGCCTATATGCTCTGGGACAGAATGAGCAGTTCTTC	CASSLYALGQNEQFF
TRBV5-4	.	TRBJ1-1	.	TGTGCCAGCAGAGACAGGAAAGGAACAACTGAAGCTTTCTTT	CASRDRKGTTEAFF
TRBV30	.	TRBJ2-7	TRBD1	TGTGCCTGGAGTGAGGCAGGGGGAAGCGAGCAGTACTTC	CAWSEAGGSEQYF
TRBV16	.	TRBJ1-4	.	TGTGCCAGCAGCCAAGGGCAGGGCGTTGGTGAAAAACTGTTTTTT	CASSQGQGVGEKLFF
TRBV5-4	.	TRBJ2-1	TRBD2	TGTGCCAGCAGCTTGGTTCTAGCGGAAAACAATGAGCAGTTCTTC	CASSLVLAENNEQFF
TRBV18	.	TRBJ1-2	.	TGTGCCAGCTCACCACAGGGGTCGGACTATGGCTACACCTTC	CASSPQGSDYGYTF
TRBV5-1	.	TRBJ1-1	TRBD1	TGCGCCAGCAGCTTGACGGACAGGGGGTTAGGGAACACTGAAGCTTTCTTT	CASSLTDRGLGNTEAFF
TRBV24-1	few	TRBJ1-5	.	TGTGCCACCAGTGCCCCGGGGGGGGGCAATCAGCCCCAGCATTTT	CATSAPGGGNQPQHF
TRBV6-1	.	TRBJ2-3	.	TGTGCCAGCAGTGAATCTACTATGAGAGCACTCCGCACAGATACGCAGTATTTT	CASSESTMRALRTDTQYF
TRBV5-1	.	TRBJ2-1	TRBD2	TGCGCCAGCAGCTTGGCAGCGGGAGTGGGTGAGCAGTTCTTC	CASSLAAGVGEQFF
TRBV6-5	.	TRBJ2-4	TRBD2	TGTGCCAGCACCTCCCCGGGAGGCAAAAACATTCAGTACTTC	CASTSPGGKNIQYF
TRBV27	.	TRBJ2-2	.	TGTGCCAGCAGTTTGGGCACAAACACCGGGGAGCTGTTTTTT	CASSLGTNTGELFF
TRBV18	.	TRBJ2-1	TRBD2	TGTGCCAGCTCACCGGGACTAGCGGGCCCCAATGAGCAGTTCTTC	CASSPGLAGPNEQFF
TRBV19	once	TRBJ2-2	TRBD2	TGTGCCAGTAGTTCTCTATTCGAGCGGGAGGGCCACACCGGGGAGCTGTTTTTT	CASSSLFEREGHTGELFF
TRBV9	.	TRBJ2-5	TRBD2	TGTGCCAGCAGCGTAGGGGGAGGGACTCCGAGGGAGACCCAGTACTTC	CASSVGGGTPRETQYF
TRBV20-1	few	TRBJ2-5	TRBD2	TGCAGTGCTAGTCGGCTAGCGGGGGCCCAGGGGGCGACCCAGTACTTC	CSASRLAGAQGATQYF
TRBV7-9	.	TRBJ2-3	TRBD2	TGTGCCAGCAGCTTAGGGCTAGCGGGAGTCCTAGATACGCAGTATTTT	CASSLGLAGVLDTQYF
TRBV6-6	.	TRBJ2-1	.	TGTGCCAGCAGTTACGGAGAAGGTGGCCAACGCACGTTCTTC	CASSYGEGGQRTFF
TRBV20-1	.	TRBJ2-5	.	TGCAGTGCTAGAGATTTGACTACCCAGTACTTC	CSARDLTTQYF
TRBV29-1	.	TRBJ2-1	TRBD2	TGCAGCGTTGACGATTGGCTAGCGGGGGCCTCATATAATGAGCAGTTCTTC	CSVDDWLAGASYNEQFF
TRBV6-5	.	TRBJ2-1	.	TGTGCCAGCAGGGGGGGGCAATACAATGAGCAGTTCTTC	CASRGGQYNEQFF
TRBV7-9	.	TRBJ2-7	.	TGTGCCAGCAGCCCTCTCGGGGACACATCGTCCTACGAGCAGTACTTC	CASSPLGDTSSYEQYF
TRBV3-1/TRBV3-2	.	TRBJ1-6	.	TGTGCCAGCAGCCAAACTGTGAGCTCCTATAATTCACCCCTCCACTTT	CASSQTVSSYNSPLHF
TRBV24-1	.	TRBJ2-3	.	TGTGCCACCAGTGATCCAGGGACTGGCAGGCCAGATACGCAGTATTTT	CATSDPGTGRPDTQYF
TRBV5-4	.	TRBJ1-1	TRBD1	TGTGCCAGCAGCCCCATGGGCAGGGGGCATGAAGCTTTCTTT	CASSPMGRGHEAFF
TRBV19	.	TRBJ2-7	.	TGTGCCAGTAGTATAGTGACGATGGGCAGCTCCGGGCAGTACTTC	CASSIVTMGSSGQYF
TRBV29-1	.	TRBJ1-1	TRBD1	TGCAGCGTTCCAAGACAGGGGTTGAACACTGAAGCTTTCTTT	CSVPRQGLNTEAFF
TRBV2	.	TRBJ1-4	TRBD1	TGTGCCAGCAGCGCCGGGACAGGGATGTATGAAAAACTGTTTTTT	CASSAGTGMYEKLFF
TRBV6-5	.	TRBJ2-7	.	TGTGCCAGCACCGCGATGCCTAGGGAGCAGTACTTC	CASTAMPREQYF
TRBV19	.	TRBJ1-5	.	TGTGCCAGTAGTAACTTCCCGGGATCCAATCAGCCCCAGCATTTT	CASSNFPGSNQPQHF
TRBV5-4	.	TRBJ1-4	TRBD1	TGTGCCAGCAGCACTCGACAGGGAGTTGAAAAACTGTTTTTT	CASSTRQGVEKLFF
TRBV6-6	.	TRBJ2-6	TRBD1	TGTGCCAGCAGTCACAACCGGGACAGGGTACCCTCTGGGGCCAACGTCCTGACTTTC	CASSHNRDRVPSGANVLTF
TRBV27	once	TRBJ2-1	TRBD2	TGTGCCAGCAGTTTAAGTCGGGGAGGCTACGGGAGTAGCGGGGCGAATAATGAGCAGTTCTTC	CASSLSRGGYGSSGANNEQFF
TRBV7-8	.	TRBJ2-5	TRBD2	TGTGCCAGCAGCCCCCACTCGACTAGCGGGACCCTCCAAGAGACCCAGTACTTC	CASSPHSTSGTLQETQYF
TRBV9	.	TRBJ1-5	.	TGTGCCAGCAGCGTAGGCCCAGGGGCCAATCAGCCCCAGCATTTT	CASSVGPGANQPQHF
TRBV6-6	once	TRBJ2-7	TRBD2	TGTGCCAGCAGCCCACAGCCTGGACTAGCGGGAGCCTTGGGGTTAGACGAGCAGTACTTC	CASSPQPGLAGALGLDEQYF
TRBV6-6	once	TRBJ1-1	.	TGTGCCAGCAGTTCCCAGGAGAACACTGAAGCTTTCTTT	CASSSQENTEAFF
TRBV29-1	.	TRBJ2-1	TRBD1	TGCAGCGTCAAACAGGGGGCTAATGAGCAGTTCTTC	CSVKQGANEQFF
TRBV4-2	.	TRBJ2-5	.	TGTGCCAGCAGTCGGACAGCCCAAGAGACCCAGTACTTC	CASSRTAQETQYF
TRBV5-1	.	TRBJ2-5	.	TGCGCCAGCAGCTTGGACAGGGATGAGGAGACCCAGTACTTC	CASSLDRDEETQYF
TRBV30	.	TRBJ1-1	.	TGTGCCTGGGACAGGACGAACACTGAAGCTTTCTTT	CAWDRTNTEAFF
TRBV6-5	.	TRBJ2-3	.	TGTGCCAGCACCCGTCAATCGGGGGATACGCAGTATTTT	CASTRQSGDTQYF
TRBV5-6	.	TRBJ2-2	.	TGTGCCAGCAGCCGAGGTTGGGAGCTGTTTTTT	CASSRGWELFF